This T cell receptor beta chain was sequenced in a study of cytomegalovirus exposure and HLA in healthy donors. Study details: HLA-typed donors were the source of about 85 million unique TCRs, which an early data release held. General study points: Follow-up analysis seemed to connect common viral pathogens with several of the most significant clusters identified. The authors enumerated roughly 160 TCR beta chains as linked to cytomegalovirus.

CDR3 length: 15 amino acids. Germline CDR1 MNHEY, CDR2 SMNVEV (reference sequence). The V end lost 7 bases, the J end lost 1 base, and 14 bases lay between the germline ends. Details on this clone: Antigen: not known.

Primers for the PCR totalled 60 Vbeta and 13 Jbeta. The data were produced by immunoSEQ multiplex PCR, yet TCRdb's version contains in-frame clones alone and is incomplete. Found here are about 140,000 clones, just under 85% of them singletons; the top ten hold over 9.5%. The J gene is TRBJ2-1, the V gene TRBV27; tentatively, D is TRBD2 (6 bases). The sample consisted of PBMCs. The TCR was taken from a woman aged 55-69 years in good health and CMV-seropositive. The CDR3: CASTPSLASYNEQFF. The CDR3 nucleotides read TGTGCCAGCACCCCAAGTCTAGCGTCCTACAATGAGCAGTTCTTC.